Listed here are 16 T cell receptor beta chains from one sample, sequenced in a study of early T cells in non-severe SARS-CoV-2 infection. MiXCR, run by TCRdb on the 5' RACE reads, gives a single entry per CDR3 protein. The table lists tens of thousands of distinct CDR3 sequences, approximately 8.9% of them singletons. Sequencing was carried out using whole blood. The receptors derive from an adult who was a healthcare worker with PCR-confirmed SARS-CoV-2 infection or an uninfected control (not recorded which).

This clonotype was counted at least ten times. This chain links TRBV7-3 with TRBJ2-3, with TRBD2 as a possible D gene (6 bases). V lost 2 bases and J lost 4, with 16 bases in between. Germline V gives CDR1 SGHTA, CDR2 FQGTGA. This CDR3 has 16 residues. CDR3 bases: TGTGCCAGCAGCTTAGGAGCGGGCGCCCCCCCAGATACGCAGTATTTT. Its translation: CASSLGAGAPPDTQYF.

This clonotype was seen repeatedly, ten times or more. The V call is TRBV11-1, the J call TRBJ2-1; 7 bases match TRBD1. CDR3 length equals 17 residues. V gave up 2 bases and J gave up 1 base; unmatched junction bases: 8. CDR1 is SGHAT, CDR2 FQDESV, per germline (reference sequence). For the CDR3, the DNA is TGTGCCAGCAGCTTAACCAGGGGGACATATTCCTACAATGAGCAGTTCTTC. Protein: CASSLTRGTYSYNEQFF.

There are many counts of this clonotype. The gene calls are TRBV7-9 and TRBJ1-5; 8 bases are a match to TRBD1. The CDR3 runs 17 residues. Germline loops: CDR1 SEHNR, CDR2 FQNEAQ (reference sequence). Germline trimming cut 1 base from V and 2 bases from J; bases unmatched to any gene: 7. CDR3: CASSLGTGISRNQPQHF. The CDR3 DNA reads TGTGCCAGCAGCTTAGGGACAGGGATTTCTCGCAATCAGCCCCAGCATTTT.

This clonotype came up many times. The rearrangement links TRBV11-1 to TRBJ1-1, with unresolved D. The CDR3 length is 15 residues. V shed 2 bases and J shed 1 base, with 11 bases lying between them. From germline, CDR1 is SGHAT and CDR2 FQDESV (reference sequence). CDR3 in DNA: TGTGCCAGCAGCTTATTGACCGGGTCGAACACTGAAGCTTTCTTT. Translating it yields CASSLLTGSNTEAFF.

This clonotype was observed at least ten times. V is TRBV11-2 and J is TRBJ2-1, with 8 bases aligning to TRBD2. V dropped 5 bases and J dropped 16; count of bases not matched to a gene: 7. The CDR3 has 11 residues. Germline CDR1 reads SGHAT; CDR2 reads FQNNGV. CDR3 protein: CASSLGLATFF. DNA of the CDR3: TGTGCCAGCAGCCTAGGACTAGCAACCTTCTTC.

This rearrangement joins TRBV3-1 to TRBJ1-6; 7 nucleotides align to TRBD1. The J segment lost 0 bases and the V segment lost 4 bases, leaving 3 bases of the junction unmatched. The CDR3 spans 16 residues. Germline CDR1 and CDR2: LGHDT and YNNKEL (reference sequence). This CDR3 is CASSRQGSSYNSPLHF. DNA for the CDR3: TGTGCCAGCAGCCGACAGGGAAGCTCCTATAATTCACCCCTCCACTTT.

This clonotype was picked up a small number of times. The chain couples TRBV29-1 to TRBJ1-3; 8 nucleotides align to TRBD1. Germline assignment: CDR1 SQVTM and CDR2 ANQGSEA. CDR3 size: 13 residues. V dropped 6 bases and J dropped 4; count of bases not matched to a gene: 5. The CDR3 DNA sequence: TGCAGCGTCAGAGACAGGGGAGGAAACACCATATATTTT. Amino acids: CSVRDRGGNTIYF.

The chain combines TRBV6-6 with TRBJ2-2, with 8 bases aligning to TRBD1. The length of the CDR3 is 14 residues. Germline trimming cut 5 bases from V and 5 bases from J; bases unmatched to any gene: 4. From germline, CDR1 is MNHNY and CDR2 SVGAGI (reference sequence). CDR3 nucleotides: TGTGCCAGCAGTATCCGGACAGGGACCGGGGAGCTGTTTTTT. Translating it yields CASSIRTGTGELFF.

The rearrangement links TRBV7-9 to TRBJ1-1; 7 nucleotides match TRBD1. With 1 base clipped from V and 8 bases from J, the junction kept 1 base outside the gene matches. Germline CDR1 reads SEHNR; CDR2 reads FQNEAQ (reference sequence). This CDR3 has 12 residues. The CDR3 DNA reads TGTGCCAGCAGCTTAGGGGACAGCGAAGCTTTCTTT. Translated, it gives CASSLGDSEAFF. Looking up the rest from reference TRBV7-9 and TRBJ1-1 gives the full variable domain: DTGVSQNPRHKITKRGQNVTFRCDPISEHNRLYWYRQTLGQGPEFLTYFQNEAQLEKSRLLSDRFSAERPKGSFSTLEIQRTEQGDSAMYLCASSLGDSEAFFGQGTRLTVV.

This clonotype was counted a few times. This chain links TRBV15 with TRBJ2-2; possible D gene TRBD1, 5 bases. This CDR3 is 13 amino acids long. The germline CDR1 and CDR2 sequences are LNHNV and YYDKDF (reference sequence). V was shortened by 3 bases and J by 7 bases, with 9 bases between the two germline ends. CDR3 region: CATSSRVFGELFF. The CDR3 DNA follows: TGTGCCACCAGCAGCAGGGTTTTCGGGGAGCTGTTTTTT.

This clonotype was observed at least ten times. This chain connects TRBV5-1 to TRBJ2-7, with TRBD1 matching 7 bases. V lost 5 bases to trimming and J lost 1 base; unmatched junction nucleotides: 12. Looked up from germline, CDR1 is SGHRS and CDR2 is YFSETQ. The CDR3 runs to 16 residues. CDR3 coding DNA: TGCGCCAGCAGTATTCCGACAGGGAAAGGATCCTACGAGCAGTACTTC. Protein sequence: CASSIPTGKGSYEQYF. The entire variable domain, with the rest obtained from reference TRBV5-1 and TRBJ2-7, is as follows: KAGVTQTPRYLIKTRGQQVTLSCSPISGHRSVSWYQQTPGQGLQFLFEYFSETQRNKGNFPGRFSGRQFSNSRSEMNVSTLELGDSALYLCASSIPTGKGSYEQYFGPGTRLTVT.

The chain carries TRBV7-6 and TRBJ2-3; TRBD2 matches 11 bases. This CDR3 has 16 residues. The ends lost 5 bases at V and 0 bases at J; junction bases unmatched: 4. CDR1 SGHVS and CDR2 FNYEAQ come from the germline V gene. The CDR3 bases are TGTGCCAGCAGCGCTAGACTAGCGGGGAGCACAGATACGCAGTATTTT. Amino acids: CASSARLAGSTDTQYF.

This clonotype was detected many times. V and J are TRBV29-1 and TRBJ1-6; the D is unclear. Germline V CDR1 and CDR2: SQVTM, ANQGSEA. This CDR3 spans 13 amino acids. The CDR3 DNA reads TGCAGGACATTAACAAGGGAGATTTCACCCCTCCACTTT. Amino acid sequence: CRTLTREISPLHF.

This clonotype has more than one count but fewer than ten. The rearrangement joins TRBV7-2 to TRBJ1-1; D gene ambiguous. Trimming removed 2 bases at V and 3 bases at J, with 10 bases between. There are 14 residues in the CDR3. Germline values: CDR1 SGHTA, CDR2 FQGNSA. The CDR3 loop is CASSLLVSDTEAFF. DNA for the CDR3: TGTGCCAGCAGCTTATTGGTTAGCGACACTGAAGCTTTCTTT.

This rearrangement joins TRBV7-9 to TRBJ2-3; D might be TRBD2 (6 bases). Per the germline V gene, CDR1 is SEHNR and CDR2 is FQNEAQ (reference sequence). Trimming shortened V by 4 bases and J by 2 bases, and 10 bases separated the two germline ends. This CDR3 contains 14 residues. CDR3: CASSSGRPTDTQYF. The DNA for the CDR3 is TGTGCCAGCAGCTCAGGGAGGCCCACAGATACGCAGTATTTT.

This clonotype was counted a few times. The chain is built from TRBV12-3 or TRBV12-4 and TRBJ1-2, with a tentative D call TRBD1 (5 bases). With 5 bases removed from V and 3 bases from J, the gap between germline ends came to 10 bases. CDR3 size: 13 residues. DNA of the CDR3: TGTGCCAGCAGTATTCAGGGAGACTATGGCTACACCTTC. This codes for CASSIQGDYGYTF.